The 27 T cell receptor beta chains below come from one sample, sequenced in a study of T cells after yellow fever vaccination. TCRdb itself ran the 5' RACE reads through MiXCR, one entry per CDR3 protein. The sample includes about 550,000 distinct CDR3 sequences, 15% to 20% of them seen just once. Here the sequenced sample was PBMCs, taken 15 days after the yellow fever booster vaccination. These receptors all stem from a man aged 25-45 years who received the YFV17D yellow fever vaccine.

This chain connects TRBV7-2 to TRBJ2-1, with 11 nucleotides matching TRBD2. This CDR3 has 15 amino acids. Germline CDR1 is SGHTA and CDR2 is FQGNSA. Trimming removed 5 bases from V and 7 bases from J; junction bases left unmatched: 7. The CDR3: CASSVTSGSFNEQFF. The CDR3 DNA reads TGTGCCAGCAGCGTTACTAGCGGGAGTTTTAATGAGCAGTTCTTC.

The chain recombines TRBV7-9 with TRBJ1-5; D uncertain. Trimming removed 5 bases at V and 10 bases at J, with 12 bases between. Germline V gives CDR1 SEHNR, CDR2 FQNEAQ (reference sequence). The CDR3 covers 12 residues. This CDR3 reads CASSRDGRPQHF. The CDR3 DNA is TGTGCCAGCAGCCGCGACGGCCGTCCCCAGCATTTT.

The chain recombines TRBV5-1 with TRBJ2-7, with TRBD2 matching over 8 bases. J gave up 2 bases and V 0 bases, and 4 bases lay outside the gene matches. Germline loops: CDR1 SGHRS, CDR2 YFSETQ. The CDR3 length is 15 residues. The CDR3 protein is CASSLDGTRPYEQYF. CDR3 nucleotides: TGCGCCAGCAGCTTGGATGGGACTAGACCCTACGAGCAGTACTTC.

The rearrangement links TRBV7-9 to TRBJ2-3, with unresolved D. Germline CDR1 SEHNR, CDR2 FQNEAQ (reference sequence). This CDR3 has 14 residues. Trimming left V 2 bases short and J 0 bases short, with 6 bases between. For the CDR3, the DNA is TGTGCCAGCAGCTTAAGTATGAGCACAGATACGCAGTATTTT. Protein sequence: CASSLSMSTDTQYF.

This clonotype was recorded a few times. The V call is TRBV2, the J call TRBJ2-7; D is ambiguous. V lost 2 bases and J lost 6, with 11 bases in between. CDR1 is SNHLY, CDR2 FYNNEI, per germline. The CDR3 has 13 residues. CDR3 nucleotide sequence: TGTGCCAGCAGTGAAACGGTCGCCTCCGAGCAGTACTTC. Its protein is CASSETVASEQYF. Drawing the rest from reference TRBV2 and TRBJ2-7, the complete variable domain is EPEVTQTPSHQVTQMGQEVILRCVPISNHLYFYWYRQILGQKVEFLVSFYNNEISEKSEIFDDQFSVERPDGSNFTLKIRSTKLEDSAMYFCASSETVASEQYFGPGTRLTVT.

This clonotype was counted a few times. The gene calls are TRBV30 and TRBJ2-1; 8 nucleotides align to TRBD2. This CDR3 is built from 15 residues. In germline, CDR1 is GTSNPN, CDR2 SVGIG (reference sequence). The trim removed 8 bases at V and 4 bases at J, leaving 13 bases unmatched. The CDR3 loop is CALESPRLAYNEQFF. The CDR3 coding sequence is TGTGCCCTGGAAAGCCCGAGACTAGCGTACAATGAGCAGTTCTTC.

Ten or more counts support this clonotype. The J gene is TRBJ1-1, the V gene TRBV6-5; 7 nucleotides line up with TRBD1. CDR3 size: 12 residues. V was pared by 5 bases and J by 6 bases, with 3 bases of the junction left unmatched. In germline, CDR1 is MNHEY, CDR2 SVGAGI. The CDR3 DNA reads TGTGCCAGCAGTAGACAGGGCGCTGAAGCTTTCTTT. This encodes CASSRQGAEAFF.

The chain carries TRBV9 and TRBJ2-1, with D perhaps assigned TRBD1 or TRBD2 (5 bases each). V was shortened by 0 bases and J by 9 bases, with 19 bases between the two germline ends. CDR1 SGDLS and CDR2 YYNGEE come from the germline V gene. The CDR3 length is 16 residues. This CDR3 is CASSVDPGPIRGEQFF. CDR3 DNA: TGTGCCAGCAGCGTAGATCCGGGACCCATAAGGGGTGAGCAGTTCTTC.

This clonotype was observed a handful of times. The chain joins TRBV30 to TRBJ2-5; D may correspond to TRBD1 or TRBD2 (5 bases each). V lost 0 bases and J 1 base, leaving 12 bases between the germline ends. Per germline, CDR1 GTSNPN and CDR2 SVGIG (reference sequence). The CDR3 contains 15 residues. The CDR3 sequence: CAWSVIWGSQETQYF. The CDR3, as DNA: TGTGCCTGGAGTGTAATATGGGGGTCCCAAGAGACCCAGTACTTC.

This chain joins TRBV15 and TRBJ2-7; 12 bases agree with TRBD2. Germline V lookup: CDR1 LNHNV, CDR2 YYDKDF (reference sequence). Trimming removed 6 bases from V and 0 bases from J; junction bases left unmatched: 6. This CDR3 region has 16 residues. The CDR3 here is CATRPGTSGFSYEQYF. The CDR3 region has the DNA TGTGCCACCAGACCCGGGACTAGCGGGTTCTCCTACGAGCAGTACTTC.

V gene TRBV27 combines with J gene TRBJ2-5, with 7 bases that match TRBD2. Trimming cost V 3 bases and J 2 bases; bases outside gene matches: 9. The CDR3 is 16 residues long. Germline assignment: CDR1 MNHEY and CDR2 SMNVEV (reference sequence). CDR3 amino acids: CASSFSGTIVQETQYF. The DNA for the CDR3 is TGTGCCAGCAGTTTCTCCGGGACTATCGTACAAGAGACCCAGTACTTC.

This clonotype occurred once. The chain couples TRBV6-1 to TRBJ2-5, with 7 bases aligning to TRBD2. There are 13 residues in the CDR3. The V and J ends lost 7 bases and 3 bases, in that order; junction bases with no gene match: 5. Germline V gene lookup returns CDR1 MNHNS and CDR2 SASEGT. The CDR3 loop reads CASKRGSKETQYF. For the CDR3, the DNA is TGTGCCAGCAAACGCGGGAGTAAAGAGACCCAGTACTTC.

The chain couples TRBV7-2 to TRBJ2-2; D not certain. Trimming pared 5 bases from V and 6 bases from J, leaving 16 bases between. The CDR3 contains 15 residues. From germline, CDR1 is SGHTA and CDR2 FQGNSA. The CDR3 coding sequence is TGTGCCAGCAGCCGAGAGGTTCTTTTTTCCGGGGAGCTGTTTTTT. Amino acid sequence: CASSREVLFSGELFF.

V gene TRBV6-5 combines with J gene TRBJ2-1; weak D call: TRBD2 (5 bases). Trimming shortened V by 4 bases and J by 10 bases, and 8 bases separated the two germline ends. CDR1 is MNHEY and CDR2 is SVGAGI in the germline V gene. This CDR3 region has 11 residues. Here the CDR3 reads CASSSVAEQFF. CDR3 nucleotides: TGTGCCAGCAGTTCAGTAGCGGAGCAGTTCTTC.

The chain combines TRBV12-3 or TRBV12-4 with TRBJ2-7; D is ambiguous. CDR3 length: 12 residues. The ends were cut back, 3 bases at V and 4 bases at J, with 7 bases in the middle. In nucleotides, the CDR3 is TGTGCCAGCAGTTTCCACGGGTACGAGCAGTACTTC. As protein: CASSFHGYEQYF.

This clonotype was detected only a few times. The V and J genes are TRBV5-1 and TRBJ2-7; D remains ambiguous. Germline loops: CDR1 SGHRS, CDR2 YFSETQ. V lost 0 bases and J lost 2, with 9 bases in between. CDR3 length: 14 amino acids. CDR3: CASSLGATAYEQYF. Written as DNA, the CDR3 is TGCGCCAGCAGCTTGGGGGCCACCGCCTACGAGCAGTACTTC.

In its sample, this clonotype was seen a few times. The chain employs TRBV30 and TRBJ2-1; no reliable D call. From germline, CDR1 is GTSNPN and CDR2 SVGIG (reference sequence). The CDR3 is made up of 13 amino acids. V lost 5 bases, J lost 3 bases, and 11 bases lay in between. DNA for the CDR3: TGTGCCTGGGTTAGACGAAACTACAATGAGCAGTTCTTC. It translates to CAWVRRNYNEQFF.

This clonotype occurred a few times. The V and J genes are TRBV6-5 and TRBJ2-7; 8 bases fit TRBD1. Germline V CDR1 and CDR2: MNHEY, SVGAGI. The CDR3 has 15 residues. V gave up 7 bases and J gave up 3 bases; unmatched junction bases: 11. This CDR3 is CASKAPGGAGYEQYF. The CDR3 DNA reads as TGTGCCAGCAAGGCACCAGGGGGCGCGGGCTACGAGCAGTACTTC.

This clonotype was counted between two and nine times. This chain connects TRBV20-1 to TRBJ2-1; TRBD1 might be the D (6 bases). The CDR3 length is 12 residues. The V gene's germline CDR1 is DFQATT and CDR2 SNEGSKA (reference sequence). V lost 7 bases and J lost 1, with 8 bases in between. CDR3 residues: CSGQESYNEQFF. The CDR3 DNA reads as TGCAGTGGACAGGAGTCCTACAATGAGCAGTTCTTC.

This clonotype was picked up one time. The genes are TRBV9 and TRBJ1-1; D is unclear. The CDR3 is 15 residues long. Trimming removed 3 bases from V and 0 bases from J, with 12 bases in between. Germline lookup yields CDR1 SGDLS and CDR2 YYNGEE. The CDR3 here is CASSEGGRMNTEAFF. The CDR3 nucleotides read TGTGCCAGCAGCGAGGGCGGACGAATGAACACTGAAGCTTTCTTT.

This clonotype was picked up a small number of times. The chain recombines TRBV5-1 with TRBJ2-3, with unresolved D. CDR1 and CDR2 (germline): SGHRS, YFSETQ. V was shortened by 5 bases and J by 0 bases, with 13 bases between the two germline ends. The CDR3 covers 15 residues. CDR3 protein: CASRSQPTSTDTQYF. CDR3 coding DNA: TGCGCCAGCAGATCCCAACCGACTAGCACAGATACGCAGTATTTT.

The sample holds a few counts of this clonotype. The V call is TRBV5-1, the J call TRBJ2-3; D not certain. The CDR3 extends over 15 amino acids. The germline gives CDR1 SGHRS, CDR2 YFSETQ. V lost 2 bases to trimming and J lost 2 bases, with 12 bases between them. The CDR3 spells CASSFLPHTTDTQYF. The CDR3 nucleotides are TGCGCCAGCAGCTTCTTGCCGCATACCACAGATACGCAGTATTTT. The full variable domain, in which reference TRBV5-1 and TRBJ2-3 provide the parts outside the CDR3, is KAGVTQTPRYLIKTRGQQVTLSCSPISGHRSVSWYQQTPGQGLQFLFEYFSETQRNKGNFPGRFSGRQFSNSRSEMNVSTLELGDSALYLCASSFLPHTTDTQYFGPGTRLTVL.

V usage is TRBV29-1 and J usage is TRBJ2-7, with 11 positions matching TRBD2. The CDR3 consists of 14 residues. CDR1 and CDR2 from the germline V gene are SQVTM and ANQGSEA. Trimming at V came to 4 bases and at J to 2 bases, leaving 4 bases not matched to a gene. CDR3 loop: CSVGGLAETYEQYF. CDR3 coding DNA: TGCAGCGTTGGGGGACTAGCGGAAACCTACGAGCAGTACTTC.

V usage is TRBV20-1 and J usage is TRBJ2-7; TRBD2 aligns across 9 bases. The CDR3 is 17 residues long. The trim removed 6 bases at V and 4 bases at J, leaving 19 bases unmatched. Germline CDR1 reads DFQATT; CDR2 reads SNEGSKA (reference sequence). DNA of the CDR3: TGCAGTGCAGCCCCAGAATGGGGCGGGAGGGCCCCATACGAGCAGTACTTC. It codes for CSAAPEWGGRAPYEQYF.

In its sample, this clonotype was seen a few times. V gene TRBV6-2 or TRBV6-3 combines with J gene TRBJ1-1; tentative D call: TRBD1 (5 bases). Germline CDR1 is MNHEY and CDR2 is SVGEGT. The CDR3 length is 16 residues. V lost 4 bases and J 1 base, leaving 16 bases between the germline ends. CDR3 DNA sequence: TGTGCCAGCAGTTCCGACCCGGGACGGTCGAACACTGAAGCTTTCTTT. This codes for CASSSDPGRSNTEAFF.

This clonotype was seen a few times. The rearrangement links TRBV15 to TRBJ2-1; TRBD2 aligns across 7 bases. The length of the CDR3 is 15 residues. Germline V gene sequence: CDR1 LNHNV, CDR2 YYDKDF (reference sequence). Trimming removed 5 bases from V and 0 bases from J; junction bases left unmatched: 4. The CDR3 is CATSLAGASYNEQFF. DNA of the CDR3: TGTGCCACCAGCTTAGCGGGTGCCTCCTACAATGAGCAGTTCTTC.

This clonotype was recorded at least ten times. The chain is built from TRBV2 and TRBJ1-1; perhaps TRBD1 as D (6 bases). The CDR3 contains 13 residues. Germline V gives CDR1 SNHLY, CDR2 FYNNEI. V lost 7 bases to trimming and J lost 4 bases, with 13 bases between them. CDR3 nucleotides: TGTGCCAGCACCGAGGGGGGTACCACTGAAGCTTTCTTT. This sequence encodes CASTEGGTTEAFF.